This T cell receptor beta chain came from a study of PD-1 blockade in classical Hodgkin lymphoma. Points from the study as a whole: Baseline diversity was lower in partial responders and progressors than complete responders.

CDR3 length: 17 amino acids. Germline values: CDR1 ENHRY, CDR2 SYGVKD. The ends lost 4 bases at V and 1 base at J; junction bases unmatched: 8. Relapse after autologous stem cell transplantation occurred in every patient, and brentuximab vedotin exposure varied. Thawed PBMCs were the source of CD4+ T cells, purified by magnetic negative selection. As to this clone: Antigen unknown.

The data were produced by immunoSEQ multiplex PCR, yet TCRdb's version contains in-frame clones alone and is incomplete. The sample carries about 13,000 clones, about nine tenths recorded once. The chain carries TRBV10-3 and TRBJ2-1; 9 bases agree with TRBD2. The material sequenced was CD4+ T cells from blood, taken at baseline. The sequence was collected from a human donor with classical Hodgkin lymphoma. The CDR3 DNA is TGTGCCATCAGTGCTCGGGGGGCGGGAGGGTCCTACAATGAGCAGTTCTTC. As protein: CAISARGAGGSYNEQFF.